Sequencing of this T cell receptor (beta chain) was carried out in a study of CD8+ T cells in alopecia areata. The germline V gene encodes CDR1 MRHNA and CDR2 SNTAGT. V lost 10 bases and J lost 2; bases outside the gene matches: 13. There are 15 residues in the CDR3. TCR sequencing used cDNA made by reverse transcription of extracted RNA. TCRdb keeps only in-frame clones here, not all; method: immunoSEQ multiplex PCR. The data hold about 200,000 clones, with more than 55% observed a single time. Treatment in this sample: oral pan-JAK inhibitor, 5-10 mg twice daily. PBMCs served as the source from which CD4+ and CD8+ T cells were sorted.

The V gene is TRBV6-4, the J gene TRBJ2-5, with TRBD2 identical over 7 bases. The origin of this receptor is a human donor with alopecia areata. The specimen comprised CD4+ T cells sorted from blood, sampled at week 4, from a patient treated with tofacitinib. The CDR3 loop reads CATPSCGGDQETQYF. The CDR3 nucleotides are TGTGCCACCCCCAGCTGCGGGGGTGATCAAGAGACCCAGTACTTC.